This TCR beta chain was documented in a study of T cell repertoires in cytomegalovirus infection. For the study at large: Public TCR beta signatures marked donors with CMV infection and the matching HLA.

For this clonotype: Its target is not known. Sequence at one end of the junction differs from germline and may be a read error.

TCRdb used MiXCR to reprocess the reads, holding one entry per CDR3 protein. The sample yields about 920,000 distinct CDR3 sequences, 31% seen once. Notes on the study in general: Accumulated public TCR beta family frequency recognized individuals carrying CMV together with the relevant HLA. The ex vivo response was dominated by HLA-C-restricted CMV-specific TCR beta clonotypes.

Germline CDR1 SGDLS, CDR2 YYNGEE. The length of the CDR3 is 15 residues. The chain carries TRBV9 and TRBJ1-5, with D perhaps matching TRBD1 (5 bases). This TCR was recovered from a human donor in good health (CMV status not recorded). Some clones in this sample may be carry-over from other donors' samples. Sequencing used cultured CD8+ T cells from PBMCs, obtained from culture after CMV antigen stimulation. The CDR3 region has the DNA TGTGCCATCAGCGTAGAAGGGACCCGAGATCAGCCCCAGCATTTT. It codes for CAISVEGTRDQPQHF.